This TCR beta chain was identified in a study of technical replicates of blood from a few donors. The germline CDR1 and CDR2 sequences are MNHNS and SASEGT. Trimming left V 4 bases short and J 4 bases short, with 25 bases between. The CDR3 contains 18 residues. The assay was immunoSEQ multiplex PCR, and TCRdb's table has in-frame clones only and misses some. The sample yields 75,000 to 95,000 clones, roughly 94% seen once. The chain combines TRBV6-1 with TRBJ2-5; the D gene is possibly TRBD2 (6 bases). The clonotype was recovered from a human donor in good health. Source material: T cells isolated from PBMCs. The chain's CDR3 is CASSAGLSGWEASETQYF. CDR3 DNA sequence: TGTGCCAGCAGTGCCGGCCTAAGTGGCTGGGAGGCGTCAGAGACCCAGTACTTC.